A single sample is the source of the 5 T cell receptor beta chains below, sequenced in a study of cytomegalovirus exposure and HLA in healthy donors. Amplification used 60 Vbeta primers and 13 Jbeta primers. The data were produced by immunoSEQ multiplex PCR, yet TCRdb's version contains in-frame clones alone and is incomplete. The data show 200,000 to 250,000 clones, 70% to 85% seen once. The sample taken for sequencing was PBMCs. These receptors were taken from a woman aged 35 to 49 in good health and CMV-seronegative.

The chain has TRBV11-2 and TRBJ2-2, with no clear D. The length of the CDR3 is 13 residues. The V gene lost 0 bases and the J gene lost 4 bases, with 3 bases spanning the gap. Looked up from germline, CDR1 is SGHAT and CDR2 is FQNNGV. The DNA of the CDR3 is TGTGCCAGCAGCTTAGACATCACCGGGGAGCTGTTTTTT. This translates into CASSLDITGELFF.

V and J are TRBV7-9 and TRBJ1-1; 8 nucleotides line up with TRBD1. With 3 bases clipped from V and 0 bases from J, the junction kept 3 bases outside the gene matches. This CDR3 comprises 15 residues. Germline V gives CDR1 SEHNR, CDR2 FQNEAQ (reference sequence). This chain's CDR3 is CASSFGTGLNTEAFF. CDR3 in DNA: TGTGCCAGCAGCTTTGGGACAGGATTGAACACTGAAGCTTTCTTT.

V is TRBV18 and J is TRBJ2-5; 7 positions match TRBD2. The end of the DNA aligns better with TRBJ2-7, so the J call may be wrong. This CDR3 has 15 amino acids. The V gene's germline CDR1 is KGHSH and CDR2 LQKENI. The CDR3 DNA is TGTGCCAGCTCACCACCCGGCGGGGGAACCTACGAGCAGTACTTC. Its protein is CASSPPGGGTYEQYF.

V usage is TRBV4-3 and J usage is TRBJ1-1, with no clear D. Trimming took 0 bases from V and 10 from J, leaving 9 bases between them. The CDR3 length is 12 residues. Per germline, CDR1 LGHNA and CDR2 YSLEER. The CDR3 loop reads CASSQDRGVAFF. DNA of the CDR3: TGCGCCAGCAGCCAAGATCGCGGGGTAGCTTTCTTT.

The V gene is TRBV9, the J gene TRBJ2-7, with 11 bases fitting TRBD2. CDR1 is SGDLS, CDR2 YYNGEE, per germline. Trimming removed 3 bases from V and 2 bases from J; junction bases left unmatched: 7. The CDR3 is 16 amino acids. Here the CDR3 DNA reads TGTGCCAGCAGCGATAGCTATAGCGGGGGGGCCTACGAGCAGTACTTC. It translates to CASSDSYSGGAYEQYF.